This T cell receptor (beta chain) is drawn from a study of beta chain features in type 1 diabetes. Study results and limitations: A PCR bias possibly favoring shorter templates would apply equally to patients and controls. Cells with high TCR expression could be over-represented when cDNA is sequenced.

This clone has just a few counts. Its matching antigen is unknown. The authors sorted CD4+ naive, central memory, regulatory and stem cell-like memory cells via CD45RO/CCR7/CD25/CD127/CD95/CD27. The CDR3 contains 14 residues. The trim removed 0 bases at V and 2 bases at J, leaving 1 base unmatched. Germline V CDR1 and CDR2: SGHNT, YYREEE (reference sequence). Expressed TCRB transcripts were sequenced, since all the RNA that had been isolated was reverse transcribed. Assay used: immunoSEQ multiplex PCR; TCRdb lists only in-frame clones, some missing. The sample carries 200,000 to 250,000 clones, 9% to 10% recorded once.

The receptor was derived from a woman younger than 30 in good health. What was sequenced was naive CD4+ T cells from blood. This chain links TRBV5-4 with TRBJ2-7, with 8 bases that match TRBD2. The CDR3 DNA reads TGTGCCAGCAGCTTGGCCGGGGGGGCCTACGAGCAGTACTTC. Its translation is CASSLAGGAYEQYF.